This is a list of T cell receptor beta chains from one sample in a study of CD8+CD57+ T cells in acquired aplastic anemia. TCRdb re-derived calls from the reads in MiXCR, one entry per CDR3 protein. The table includes 270,000 or so distinct CDR3 sequences, approximately 79% detected once. Input material: sorted CD4+, CD8+, or CD8+CD57+ T cells (not recorded which) from PBMCs. Receptor source: a human donor with aplastic anemia. CDR3s include the opening cysteine and the closing phenylalanine or tryptophan. The D gene is left open where the match is weak. A row's size may be missing; if present it is once, few, many or a size class.

V	D	size	J	DNA	CDR3
TRBV10-3	.	.	TRBJ1-1	TGTGCCATCACTCAGAAGGCAGAACTTTCTGGATCTGAAGCTTTCTTT	CAITQKAELSGSEAFF
TRBV2	.	.	TRBJ2-2	TGTGCCAGCAGGCCTAGTGGCACCGGGGAGCAGTTTTTT	CASRPSGTGEQFF
TRBV20-1	.	.	TRBJ2-3	TGCAGTGCCAGTGATGGGGGACGGAAGACAGATACGCAGTATTTT	CSASDGGRKTDTQYF
TRBV10-3	.	once	TRBJ2-7	TGTGCCAGCAGGTTTGGGGAAAGATCGGAGCAGTACTTC	CASRFGERSEQYF
TRBV7-6	.	few	TRBJ2-3	TGTGCCAGCAGCTTAGCCCACGGGACCAATAAGACCCATTTT	CASSLAHGTNKTHF
TRBV5-4	.	.	TRBJ2-3	TGTGCCAGCAGCTTTACTGGCGCAATGAGGCAGTATTTT	CASSFTGAMRQYF
TRBV2	.	.	TRBJ2-3	TGTGCCAGCAGTGACTCGTATAGCAATCAGCCGTATTTT	CASSDSYSNQPYF
TRBV7-9	.	.	TRBJ1-2	TGTGCCAGCAGCTTGGAAAGAAGCGGGCGCGTATATGGCTACACCTTC	CASSLERSGRVYGYTF
TRBV7-2	.	.	TRBJ2-1	TGTGCCAGCAGCTTACAGGGAAGGGGCGGGAAGGATGACCAGTTCTTC	CASSLQGRGGKDDQFF
TRBV6-1	.	few	TRBJ2-7	TGTGCCAGCAGGAATAATCCTTCCTATGGCTACGAGCAGTACTTC	CASRNNPSYGYEQYF
TRBV4-3	TRBD2	many	TRBJ2-1	TGCGCCAGCAGCCAAGATCAAGCGGGAGATTACTACAATGAGCAGTTCTTC	CASSQDQAGDYYNEQFF
TRBV7-2	.	once	TRBJ2-3	TGTGCCAGCGGGGACGCGGGCACAGACACGAAGCAGTTT	CASGDAGTDTKQF
TRBV7-8	.	.	TRBJ1-6	TGTGCCAGCAGCGCCGACAGCGCCTCCTATAAATGCCCCCTCCACTTT	CASSADSASYKCPLHF
TRBV20-1	.	.	TRBJ1-1	TGCAGTGCCAACAGCCAGGACAGCAAGAACACTGAAGCTTTCTTT	CSANSQDSKNTEAFF
TRBV7-2	TRBD2	.	TRBJ2-1	TGTGCCAGCAGCTTGGAAAGAGCGGGGGGCCAGGCTGACCAGTTCTTC	CASSLERAGGQADQFF